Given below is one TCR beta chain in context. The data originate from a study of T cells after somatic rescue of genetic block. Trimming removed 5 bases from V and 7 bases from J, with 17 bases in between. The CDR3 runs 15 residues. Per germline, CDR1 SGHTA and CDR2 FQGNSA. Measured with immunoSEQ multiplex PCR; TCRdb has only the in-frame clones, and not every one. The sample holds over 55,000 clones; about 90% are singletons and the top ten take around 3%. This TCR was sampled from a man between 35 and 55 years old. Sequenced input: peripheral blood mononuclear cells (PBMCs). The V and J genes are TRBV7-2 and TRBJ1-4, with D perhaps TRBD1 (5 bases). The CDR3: CASSIPGGQGEKLFF. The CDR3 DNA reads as TGTGCCAGCAGCATCCCGGGAGGGCAGGGTGAAAAACTGTTTTTT.